Below, one TCR beta chain is given with its context. Here immunoSEQ multiplex PCR was the method, and the copy in TCRdb shows in-frame clones only, minus some. This sample has about 800,000 clones, with around 96% found just once. Terminally differentiated effector memory CD45RA+ cells were left out of the naive CD8 fraction, which was CD45RO-negative and positively selected for CCR7. There are 19 residues in the CDR3. The germline gives CDR1 SGHDN, CDR2 FVKESK. The V gene end was trimmed by 4 bases and the J gene end by 4 bases; junction bases not matched to a gene: 15. This sample was included in a study of shared clonotypes between healthy human individuals.

The receptor's source is a man aged 30-40 years in good health. The specimen sequenced was naive CD8+ T cells sorted from blood. This chain uses TRBV14 with TRBJ2-1; 11 nucleotides match TRBD2. For the CDR3, the DNA is TGTGCCAGCAGCCTTACCGGGACTAGCGGAGGGAAAGTGTACAATGAGCAGTTCTTC. This sequence encodes CASSLTGTSGGKVYNEQFF.